This T cell receptor beta chain stems from a study of T cell repertoires in cytomegalovirus infection. Study-level information: CMV infection together with matching HLA type was indicated by public TCR beta signatures.

Via MiXCR, TCRdb re-called the reads, giving one row per CDR3 protein. The data show 150,000 to 200,000 distinct CDR3 sequences, 28% seen once. Specimen: PBMCs. This receptor was identified in a human donor in good health (CMV status not recorded). Some clones in this sample may be carry-over from other donors' samples.

The CDR3 spells CSARGGASGGDTIYF. The CDR3, as DNA: TGCAGTGCTAGAGGGGGGGCCTCCGGAGGGGACACCATATATTTT. The chain links TRBV20-1 to TRBJ1-3, with TRBD1 as a possible D gene (6 bases). The V end was cut by 1 base, the J end by 8 bases, with 18 bases between. Germline CDR1 is DFQATT and CDR2 is SNEGSKA (reference sequence). The length of the CDR3 is 15 residues.